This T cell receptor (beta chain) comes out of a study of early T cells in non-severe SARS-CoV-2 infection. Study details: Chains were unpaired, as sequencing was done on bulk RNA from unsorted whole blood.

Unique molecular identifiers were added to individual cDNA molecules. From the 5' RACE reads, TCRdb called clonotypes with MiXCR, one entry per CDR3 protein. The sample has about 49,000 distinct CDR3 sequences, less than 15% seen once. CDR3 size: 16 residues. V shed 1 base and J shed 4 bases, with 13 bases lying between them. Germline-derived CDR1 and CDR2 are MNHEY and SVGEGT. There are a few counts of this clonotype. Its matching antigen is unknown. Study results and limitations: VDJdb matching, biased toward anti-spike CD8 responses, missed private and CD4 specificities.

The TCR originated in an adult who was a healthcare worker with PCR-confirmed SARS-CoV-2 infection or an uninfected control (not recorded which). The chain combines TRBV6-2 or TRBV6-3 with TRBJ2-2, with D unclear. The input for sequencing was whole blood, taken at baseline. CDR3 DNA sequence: TGTGCCAGCAGTTACTACGGGTTCCGGACCACCGGGGAGCTGTTTTTT. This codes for CASSYYGFRTTGELFF.